These T cell receptor beta chains were read from a single sample in a study of STAT5B mutations in CD4+ large granular lymphocyte leukemia. The assay was immunoSEQ multiplex PCR, and TCRdb's table has in-frame clones only and misses some. The repertoire holds around 50,000 clones, with 84% as singletons. Input material: CD4+ T cells from blood buffy coats. The receptors were gathered from a human donor in good health. Both conserved end residues are part of each CDR3. D genes are given only for firm matches. Clone size is not always given. Where it is, it says once, few, many or a class for expanded clones.

d_gene,j_gene,abundance,v_gene,CDR3nt,CDR3aa
.,TRBJ2-3,.,TRBV11-2,TGTGCCAGCAGCCCCTCAACAGATACGCAGTATTTT,CASSPSTDTQYF
.,TRBJ1-1,.,TRBV2,TGTGCCAGCACTACCCGGGGGGGTGAAGCTTTCTTT,CASTTRGGEAFF
.,TRBJ2-7,.,TRBV20-1,TGCAGTGCCGGGGGGACAGCAAAGCAGTACTTC,CSAGGTAKQYF
.,TRBJ1-4,few,TRBV6-1,TGTGCCAGCAGTGAAGCTTTAGGGGGGAATGAAAAACTGTTTTTT,CASSEALGGNEKLFF
.,TRBJ1-2,once,TRBV19,TGTGCCAGTAGTTTCAGGGGCTCGGACTATGGCTACACCTTC,CASSFRGSDYGYTF
.,TRBJ1-2,.,TRBV6-5,TGTGCCAGCAGTTCTGGGGGTCCGGACTATGGCTACACCTTC,CASSSGGPDYGYTF
TRBD1,TRBJ2-2,.,TRBV11-3,TGTGCCAGCAGCTGGACAGGGACCCAGAAGGAGCTGTTTTTT,CASSWTGTQKELFF
TRBD2,TRBJ2-3,.,TRBV5-1,TGCGCCAGCAGTTTGGGAGGGGACGGAAGCACAGATACGCAGTATTTT,CASSLGGDGSTDTQYF
TRBD2,TRBJ2-5,.,TRBV5-1,TGCGCCAGCAGTTTAGGACTAGCGGAAACACGAGAGACCCAGTACTTC,CASSLGLAETRETQYF
TRBD2,TRBJ2-7,once,TRBV15,TGTGCCACCAGCAGGGAAACTAGCGTTGGGAGCTACGAGCAGTACTTC,CATSRETSVGSYEQYF
TRBD1,TRBJ2-7,.,TRBV4-1,TGCGCCAGCAGAACAACCGGGACAGAATCCTACGAGCAGTACTTC,CASRTTGTESYEQYF
TRBD1,TRBJ1-6,.,TRBV10-2,TGCGCCAGCAGTGGGGGACAGGCAAATAATTCACCCCTCCACTTT,CASSGGQANNSPLHF
.,TRBJ2-2,.,TRBV5-1,TGCGCCAGCAGCTTAACGGTGGGGGGCACCGGGGAGCTGTTTTTT,CASSLTVGGTGELFF
TRBD2,TRBJ2-3,.,TRBV5-1,TGCGCCAGCAGCCTCCGGACTAGCGGGATGGATACGCAGTATTTT,CASSLRTSGMDTQYF
.,TRBJ1-4,.,TRBV28,TGTGCCAGCAGTTTTCTGAGGGGGTTGGGGAATGAAAAACTGTTTTTT,CASSFLRGLGNEKLFF
TRBD2,TRBJ2-7,.,TRBV27,TGTGCCAGCAGTTCGGGAGCGGGAGGGCCTAGGGGCGAGCAGTACTTC,CASSSGAGGPRGEQYF
.,TRBJ2-2,.,TRBV25-1,TGTGCCAGCAGAAGAAAAGACAGGGGAGGGACCGGGGAGCTGTTTTTT,CASRRKDRGGTGELFF